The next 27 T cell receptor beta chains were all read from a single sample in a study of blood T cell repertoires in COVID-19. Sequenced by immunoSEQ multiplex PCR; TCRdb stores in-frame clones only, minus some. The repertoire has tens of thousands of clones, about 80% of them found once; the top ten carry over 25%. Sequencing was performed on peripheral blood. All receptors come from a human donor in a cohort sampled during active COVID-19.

This chain's CDR3 is CASSLAGVQTQYF. The CDR3, as DNA: TGTGCCAGCAGTTTAGCAGGGGTACAGACCCAGTACTTC. The V gene is TRBV12-3 or TRBV12-4, the J gene TRBJ2-5; TRBD1 is a possible D gene (5 bases). This CDR3 has 13 residues. Trimming stripped 0 bases from V and 6 bases from J, with 8 bases between.

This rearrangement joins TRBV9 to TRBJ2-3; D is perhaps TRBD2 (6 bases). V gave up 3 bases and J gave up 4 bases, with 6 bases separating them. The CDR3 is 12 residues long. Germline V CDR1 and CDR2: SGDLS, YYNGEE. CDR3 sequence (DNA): TGTGCCAGCAGCGGGGGGGCAGATACGCAGTATTTT. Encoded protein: CASSGGADTQYF.

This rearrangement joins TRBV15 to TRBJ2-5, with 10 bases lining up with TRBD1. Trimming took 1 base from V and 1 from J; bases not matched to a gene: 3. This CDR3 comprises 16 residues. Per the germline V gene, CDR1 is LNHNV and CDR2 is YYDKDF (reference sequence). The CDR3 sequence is CATSRVGTGVQETQYF. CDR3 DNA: TGTGCCACCAGCAGAGTCGGGACAGGGGTCCAAGAGACCCAGTACTTC.

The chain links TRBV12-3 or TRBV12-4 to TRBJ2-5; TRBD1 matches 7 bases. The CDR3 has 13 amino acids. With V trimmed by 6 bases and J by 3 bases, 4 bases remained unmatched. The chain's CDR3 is CASRGTEKETQYF. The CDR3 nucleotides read TGTGCCAGCAGGGGGACAGAAAAAGAGACCCAGTACTTC.

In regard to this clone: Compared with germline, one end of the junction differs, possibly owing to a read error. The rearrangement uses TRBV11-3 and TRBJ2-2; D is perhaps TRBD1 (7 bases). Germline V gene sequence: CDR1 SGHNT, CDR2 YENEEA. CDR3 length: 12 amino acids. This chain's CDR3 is CASSLAQGGLFF. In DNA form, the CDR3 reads TGTGCCAGCAGCCTTGCCCAGGGGGGGCTGTTTTTT.

The CDR3 loop reads CASSVGQVARETQYF. The CDR3 DNA reads as TGCGCCAGCAGCGTGGGACAGGTGGCAAGAGAGACCCAGTACTTC. The chain combines TRBV5-1 with TRBJ2-5; 8 nucleotides line up with TRBD1. The CDR3 contains 15 residues. The germline V gene has CDR1 SGHRS and CDR2 YFSETQ. J gave up 4 bases and V 4 bases, and 9 bases lay outside the gene matches. Full variable domain (remainder filled in from reference TRBV5-1 and TRBJ2-5): KAGVTQTPRYLIKTRGQQVTLSCSPISGHRSVSWYQQTPGQGLQFLFEYFSETQRNKGNFPGRFSGRQFSNSRSEMNVSTLELGDSALYLCASSVGQVARETQYFGPGTRLLVL.

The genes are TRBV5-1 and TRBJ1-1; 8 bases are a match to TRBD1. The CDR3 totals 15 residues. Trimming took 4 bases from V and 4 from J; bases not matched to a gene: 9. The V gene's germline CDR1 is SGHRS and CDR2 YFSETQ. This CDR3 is CASSLGQGGSTEAFF. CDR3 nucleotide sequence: TGCGCCAGCAGCCTAGGACAGGGCGGGAGCACTGAAGCTTTCTTT.

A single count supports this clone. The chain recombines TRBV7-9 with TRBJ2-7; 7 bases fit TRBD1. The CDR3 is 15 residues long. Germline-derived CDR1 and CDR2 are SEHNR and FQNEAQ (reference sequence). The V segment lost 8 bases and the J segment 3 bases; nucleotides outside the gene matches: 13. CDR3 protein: CASAQGRDRDYEQYF. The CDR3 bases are TGTGCCAGCGCTCAAGGCCGGGACAGAGACTACGAGCAGTACTTC.

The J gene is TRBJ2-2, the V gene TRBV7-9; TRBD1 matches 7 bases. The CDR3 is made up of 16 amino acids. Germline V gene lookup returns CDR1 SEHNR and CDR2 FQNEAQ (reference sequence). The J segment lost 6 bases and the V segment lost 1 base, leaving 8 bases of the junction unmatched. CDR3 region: CASSLGQGFLSGELFF. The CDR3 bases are TGTGCCAGCAGCTTAGGACAGGGTTTCTTGTCCGGGGAGCTGTTTTTT.

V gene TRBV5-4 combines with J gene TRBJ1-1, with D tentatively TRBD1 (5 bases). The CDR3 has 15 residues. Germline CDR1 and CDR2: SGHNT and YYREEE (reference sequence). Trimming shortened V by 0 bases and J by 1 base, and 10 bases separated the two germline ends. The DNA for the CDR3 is TGTGCCAGCAGCTTGGCAGGTACAGGGAACACTGAAGCTTTCTTT. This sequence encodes CASSLAGTGNTEAFF.

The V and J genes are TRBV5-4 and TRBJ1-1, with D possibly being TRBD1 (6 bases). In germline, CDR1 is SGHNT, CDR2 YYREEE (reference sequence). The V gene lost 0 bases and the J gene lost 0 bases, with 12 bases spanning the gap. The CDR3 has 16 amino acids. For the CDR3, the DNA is TGTGCCAGCAGCTTGGGTGGGGGCAGCTTGAACACTGAAGCTTTCTTT. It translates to CASSLGGGSLNTEAFF.

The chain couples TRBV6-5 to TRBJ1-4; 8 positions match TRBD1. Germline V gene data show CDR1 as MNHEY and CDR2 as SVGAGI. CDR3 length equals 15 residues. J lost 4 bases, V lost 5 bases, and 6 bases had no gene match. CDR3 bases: TGTGCCAGCAGTCAGGGGACAGGAAATAATGAAAAACTGTTTTTT. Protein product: CASSQGTGNNEKLFF.

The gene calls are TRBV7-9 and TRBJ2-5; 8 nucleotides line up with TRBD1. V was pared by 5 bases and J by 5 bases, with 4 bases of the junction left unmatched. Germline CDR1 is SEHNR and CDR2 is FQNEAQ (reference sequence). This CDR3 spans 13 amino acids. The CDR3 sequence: CASSGQGDETQYF. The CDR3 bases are TGTGCCAGCAGCGGACAGGGTGACGAGACCCAGTACTTC.

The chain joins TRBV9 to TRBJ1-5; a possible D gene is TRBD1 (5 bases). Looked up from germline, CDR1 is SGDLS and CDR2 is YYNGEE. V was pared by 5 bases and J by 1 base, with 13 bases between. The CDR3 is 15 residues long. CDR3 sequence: CASSARGGSNQPQHF. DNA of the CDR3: TGTGCCAGCAGTGCACGCGGGGGGAGCAATCAGCCCCAGCATTTT. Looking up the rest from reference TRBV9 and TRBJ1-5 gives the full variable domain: DSGVTQTPKHLITATGQRVTLRCSPRSGDLSVYWYQQSLDQGLQFLIQYYNGEERAKGNILERFSAQQFPDLHSELNLSSLELGDSALYFCASSARGGSNQPQHFGDGTRLSIL.

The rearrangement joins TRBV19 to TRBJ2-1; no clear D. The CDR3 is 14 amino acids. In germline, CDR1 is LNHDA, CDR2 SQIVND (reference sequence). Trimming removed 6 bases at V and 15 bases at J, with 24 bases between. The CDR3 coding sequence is TGTGCCAGTAGCACCGACTTTAGACCGCTGACGCCGTTCTTC. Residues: CASSTDFRPLTPFF.

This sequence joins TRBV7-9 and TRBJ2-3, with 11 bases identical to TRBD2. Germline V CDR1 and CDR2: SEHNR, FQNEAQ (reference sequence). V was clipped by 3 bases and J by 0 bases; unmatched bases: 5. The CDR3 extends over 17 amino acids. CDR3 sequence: CASSFTSGGLSTDTQYF. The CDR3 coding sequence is TGTGCCAGCAGCTTTACTAGCGGGGGCCTAAGCACAGATACGCAGTATTTT.

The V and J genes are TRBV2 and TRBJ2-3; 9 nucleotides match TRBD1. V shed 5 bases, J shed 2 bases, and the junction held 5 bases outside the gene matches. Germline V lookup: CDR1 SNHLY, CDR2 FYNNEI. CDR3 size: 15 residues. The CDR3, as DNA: TGTGCCAGCAGTAGGGACAGGGCTTCCACAGATACGCAGTATTTT. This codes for CASSRDRASTDTQYF.

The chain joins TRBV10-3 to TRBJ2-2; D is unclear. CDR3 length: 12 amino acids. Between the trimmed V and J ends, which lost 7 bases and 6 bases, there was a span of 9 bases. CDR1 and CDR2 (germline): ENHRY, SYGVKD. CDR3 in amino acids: CAIKWPSGELFF. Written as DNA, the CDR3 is TGTGCCATCAAGTGGCCCTCCGGGGAGCTGTTTTTT.

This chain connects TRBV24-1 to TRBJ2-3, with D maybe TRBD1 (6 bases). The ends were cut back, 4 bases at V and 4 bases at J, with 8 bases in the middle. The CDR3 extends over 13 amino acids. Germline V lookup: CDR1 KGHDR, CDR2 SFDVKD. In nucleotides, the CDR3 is TGTGCCACCAGTGACCAGGGGTCAGATACGCAGTATTTT. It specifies CATSDQGSDTQYF.

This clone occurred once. The CDR3 protein is CASSHRGGELFF. CDR3 DNA sequence: TGTGCCAGCAGCCACAGGGGCGGGGAGCTGTTTTTT. The chain couples TRBV6-5 to TRBJ2-2; 7 bases line up with TRBD1. V was clipped by 6 bases and J by 7 bases; unmatched bases: 2. In germline, CDR1 is MNHEY, CDR2 SVGAGI. The CDR3 spans 12 residues.

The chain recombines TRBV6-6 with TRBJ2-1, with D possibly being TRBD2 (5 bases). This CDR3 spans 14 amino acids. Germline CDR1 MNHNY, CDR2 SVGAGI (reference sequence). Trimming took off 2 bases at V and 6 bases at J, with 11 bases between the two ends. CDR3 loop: CASSYPDSSNEQFF. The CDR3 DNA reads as TGTGCCAGCAGTTACCCGGACTCGAGCAATGAGCAGTTCTTC.

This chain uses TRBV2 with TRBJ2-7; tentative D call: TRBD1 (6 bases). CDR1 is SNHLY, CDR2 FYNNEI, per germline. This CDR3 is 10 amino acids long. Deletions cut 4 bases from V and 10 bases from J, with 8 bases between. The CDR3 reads CASSGTDQYF. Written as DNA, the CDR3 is TGTGCCAGCAGTGGGACAGACCAGTACTTC.

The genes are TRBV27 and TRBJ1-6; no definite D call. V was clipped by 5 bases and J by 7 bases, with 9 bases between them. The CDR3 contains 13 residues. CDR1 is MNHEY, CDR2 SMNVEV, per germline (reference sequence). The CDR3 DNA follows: TGTGCCAGCAGTGTGACAAGAAATTCACCCCTCCACTTT. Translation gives CASSVTRNSPLHF.

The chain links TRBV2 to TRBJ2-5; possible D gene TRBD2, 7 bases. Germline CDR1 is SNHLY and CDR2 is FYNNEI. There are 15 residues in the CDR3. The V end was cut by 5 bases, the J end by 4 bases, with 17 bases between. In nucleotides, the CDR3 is TGTGCCAGCAGTCTACAGGGCGGGAGTCCAGAGACCCAGTACTTC. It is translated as CASSLQGGSPETQYF.

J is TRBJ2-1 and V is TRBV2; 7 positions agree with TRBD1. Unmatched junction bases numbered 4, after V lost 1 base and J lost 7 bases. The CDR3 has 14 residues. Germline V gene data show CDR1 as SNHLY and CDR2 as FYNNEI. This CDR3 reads CASSEGTGWNEQFF. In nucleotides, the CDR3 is TGTGCCAGCAGTGAAGGGACAGGTTGGAATGAGCAGTTCTTC.

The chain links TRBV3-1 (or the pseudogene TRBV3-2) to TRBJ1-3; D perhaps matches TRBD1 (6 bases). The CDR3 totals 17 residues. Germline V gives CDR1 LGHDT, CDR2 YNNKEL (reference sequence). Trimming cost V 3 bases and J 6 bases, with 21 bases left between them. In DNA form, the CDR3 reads TGTGCCAGCAGCCATCCCGGGGGGGGGCTTCGGGAAAACACCATATATTTT. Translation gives CASSHPGGGLRENTIYF.

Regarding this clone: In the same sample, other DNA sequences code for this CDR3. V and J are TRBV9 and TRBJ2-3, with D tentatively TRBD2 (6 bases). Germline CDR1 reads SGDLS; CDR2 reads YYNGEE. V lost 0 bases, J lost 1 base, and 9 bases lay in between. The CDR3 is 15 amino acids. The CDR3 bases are TGTGCCAGCAGCGTAGGTGGCGGGGGCACAGATACGCAGTATTTT. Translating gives CASSVGGGGTDTQYF.